This TCR beta chain emerged from a study of beta chain features in type 1 diabetes. Study results and limitations: Across patients, naive, central memory and Treg TCRB repertoires exhibited apparently greater similarity than was observed across healthy donors. Across all four CD4+ subsets, people with type 1 diabetes showed modestly shorter TCRB CDR3s.

This clone was recorded a few times. Its matching antigen is unknown. Reverse transcribing all isolated RNA meant expressed TCRB transcripts were sequenced. The assay was immunoSEQ multiplex PCR, and TCRdb's table has in-frame clones only and misses some. This sample has 250,000 or so clones; roughly 20% occur once, and the top ten carry 0.028%. The V end was cut by 8 bases, the J end by 7 bases, with 9 bases between. CDR1 and CDR2 from the germline V gene are SEHNR and FQNEAQ (reference sequence). The CDR3 is 12 amino acids. Purity above 95% was achieved in all sorted populations. J is TRBJ1-6 and V is TRBV7-9; possibly TRBD1 for D (6 bases). The source material was naive CD4+ T cells from blood. The source is a woman between 40 and 50 years old with type 1 diabetes. DNA of the CDR3: TGTGCCAGCCGGGACACCAATTCACCCCTCCACTTT. Translated, it gives CASRDTNSPLHF.